This is a list of T cell receptor beta chains from one sample in a study of glioma-infiltrating T cells after dendritic cell vaccination. Only in-frame clones appear in the TCRdb table, and some are missing; sequencing was by immunoSEQ multiplex PCR. This table holds about 73,000 clones, about 80% found once. Sample: blood, taken before dendritic cell vaccination. These receptor sequences come from a human donor with glioblastoma. CDR3s include the opening cysteine and the closing phenylalanine or tryptophan. The order of the fields is V gene, CDR3 protein.

V gene: TRBV4-2; CDR3 protein: CASSPLPGLALVRSYNEQFF
V gene: TRBV27; CDR3 protein: CASSKGLAGGRDEQFF
V gene: TRBV11-2; CDR3 protein: CASRQDRGTEAFF
V gene: TRBV15; CDR3 protein: CATSRVGTSGRLLYEQFF
V gene: TRBV5-1; CDR3 protein: CASSNWGQGAWSNTGELFF
V gene: TRBV7-6; CDR3 protein: CASTLGTGGGKLFF
V gene: TRBV6-1; CDR3 protein: CASSEDNTGELFF
V gene: TRBV6-5; CDR3 protein: CASSYTTPGGNYGYTF
V gene: TRBV27; CDR3 protein: CASSRQGRSQETQYF
V gene: TRBV27; CDR3 protein: CASSGGATNEKLFF
V gene: TRBV7-9; CDR3 protein: CASQVQGKAGRSADTQYF
V gene: TRBV10-3; CDR3 protein: CAISGTGGEEQPQHF
V gene: TRBV27; CDR3 protein: CASVSGSRGAQYF
V gene: TRBV18; CDR3 protein: CASSRSGETQYF
V gene: TRBV27; CDR3 protein: CASNSGLGAYTF
V gene: TRBV6-5; CDR3 protein: CASSRRSGREETQYF
V gene: TRBV20-1; CDR3 protein: CSARGETGYTF
V gene: TRBV20-1; CDR3 protein: CSASELETSHF
V gene: TRBV4-1; CDR3 protein: CASSQDPPGYNEQFF
V gene: TRBV2; CDR3 protein: CASSEQGAGNTEAFF
V gene: TRBV11-2; CDR3 protein: CASSLARATNYGYTF
V gene: TRBV5-1; CDR3 protein: CASSLTGSGGNTIYF
V gene: TRBV4-1; CDR3 protein: CASSDRDRVGNEQFF
V gene: TRBV2; CDR3 protein: CASSGRDRPYGYTF
V gene: TRBV2; CDR3 protein: CASSEQGQGRETQYF
V gene: TRBV2; CDR3 protein: CASSETVGSNQPQHF
V gene: TRBV19; CDR3 protein: CASSTLRGYEQFF
V gene: TRBV19; CDR3 protein: CATVDEGNIQYF
V gene: TRBV27; CDR3 protein: CASRGGAGWLDTQYF
V gene: TRBV5-1; CDR3 protein: CASNRAGELFF
V gene: TRBV5-6; CDR3 protein: CASSEEGTGVDTQYF
V gene: TRBV7-3; CDR3 protein: CASSPGRGAGGRTYNEQFF
V gene: TRBV2; CDR3 protein: CATHLTANTEAFF
V gene: TRBV25-1; CDR3 protein: CASSLSGTDNEQFF
V gene: TRBV6-5; CDR3 protein: CASSRPGDEKLFF
V gene: TRBV4-1; CDR3 protein: CASSQPPGQGRDTQYF
V gene: TRBV7-3; CDR3 protein: CASSLTSNTEAFF
V gene: TRBV18; CDR3 protein: CASSPLPGDQYF
V gene: TRBV7-8; CDR3 protein: CASSLVSTSGNTIYF
V gene: TRBV30; CDR3 protein: CAWSPQVTREAFF
V gene: TRBV19; CDR3 protein: CASITTDRGGNTIYF
V gene: TRBV11-3; CDR3 protein: CASSLMGLGQGLNTEAFF
V gene: TRBV5-1; CDR3 protein: CASRPYGGERNTEAFF
V gene: TRBV4-2; CDR3 protein: CASSQVAGLAGGGTDTQYF
V gene: TRBV18; CDR3 protein: CASSSSKLQGVYEQYF
V gene: TRBV9; CDR3 protein: CASSKGGAREIGYTF
V gene: TRBV5-1; CDR3 protein: CASSQTPMASRGYNEQFF
V gene: TRBV10-3; CDR3 protein: CAISGTGLNTDTQYF
V gene: TRBV5-6; CDR3 protein: CASSLSGTGWGDGYTF
V gene: TRBV19; CDR3 protein: CASSTRGQGVATNEKLFF
V gene: TRBV5-1; CDR3 protein: CASSPLPGQYTDTQYF
V gene: TRBV6-4; CDR3 protein: CASSDEAGVTEAFF